The 24 T cell receptor beta chains reported below all come from one sample, sequenced in a study of control samples from healthy donors and cancer patients. Generated by immunoSEQ multiplex PCR, the TCRdb table keeps only in-frame clones and is missing some. The table shows around 130,000 clones, with approximately 94% occurring only once. Sequenced input: PBMCs. Every receptor here comes from a man between 45 and 60 years old with head and neck cancer.

This rearrangement joins TRBV18 to TRBJ1-1, with TRBD1 matching 10 bases. The CDR3 consists of 13 residues. Trimming took 3 bases from V and 5 from J; bases not matched to a gene: 0. CDR1 and CDR2 from the germline V gene are KGHSH and LQKENI. CDR3 nucleotide sequence: TGTGCCAGCTCACCGGACAGGGGGACTGAAGCTTTCTTT. Encoded protein: CASSPDRGTEAFF.

The rearrangement links TRBV12-3 or TRBV12-4 to TRBJ2-1, with D perhaps matching TRBD1 (6 bases). The CDR3 is 13 amino acids. V was clipped by 5 bases and J by 10 bases, with 15 bases between them. Here the CDR3 reads CASSIIYREEQFF. The CDR3 nucleotides are TGTGCCAGCAGTATAATTTACAGGGAGGAGCAGTTCTTC.

V usage is TRBV27 and J usage is TRBJ2-7; 14 bases map to TRBD2. Germline V gene data show CDR1 as MNHEY and CDR2 as SMNVEV (reference sequence). V lost 6 bases and J lost 0; bases outside the gene matches: 16. The CDR3 is made up of 20 amino acids. The CDR3 bases are TGTGCCAGCAGCAAAATATATACGGGACTAGCGGGGGAATACTCCTACGAGCAGTACTTC. Translating gives CASSKIYTGLAGEYSYEQYF.

V gene TRBV23-1 combines with J gene TRBJ2-7; 7 bases are a match to TRBD2. TRBV23-1 is sorted into the ORF group, with uncertain function. There are 14 residues in the CDR3. Trimming removed 2 bases from V and 3 bases from J; junction bases left unmatched: 4. CDR3 sequence: CASSQGTISYEQYF. DNA of the CDR3: TGCGCCAGCAGTCAAGGGACTATAAGCTACGAGCAGTACTTC.

This clone has a single count. The chain combines TRBV7-2 with TRBJ2-2; D gene uncertain. V was cut by 3 bases and J by 4 bases, with 0 bases left in between. The CDR3 runs to 11 residues. Germline values: CDR1 SGHTA, CDR2 FQGNSA. The CDR3 here is CASSFTGELFF. Here the CDR3 DNA reads TGTGCCAGCAGCTTCACCGGGGAGCTGTTTTTT.

The V and J genes are TRBV6-5 and TRBJ2-2; 8 bases map to TRBD1. From germline, CDR1 is MNHEY and CDR2 SVGAGI. This CDR3 contains 15 residues. The junction had 2 bases not matched to a gene; V was cut back by 4 bases and J by 1 base. CDR3 nucleotide sequence: TGTGCCAGCAGTTGGGGGACAGGGAACACCGGGGAGCTGTTTTTT. Translation: CASSWGTGNTGELFF.

The V and J genes are TRBV6-5 and TRBJ2-1, with 8 bases matching TRBD1. Germline loops: CDR1 MNHEY, CDR2 SVGAGI. The CDR3 is 12 residues long. Trimming took 8 bases from V and 9 from J; bases not matched to a gene: 6. The CDR3 reads CASLGTGREQFF. CDR3 in DNA: TGTGCCAGCTTGGGGACAGGACGTGAGCAGTTCTTC.

The chain joins TRBV6-2 or TRBV6-3 to TRBJ1-6; 9 bases are a match to TRBD1. The ends lost 6 bases at V and 3 bases at J; junction bases unmatched: 3. Germline V gene sequence: CDR1 MNHEY, CDR2 SVGEGT. The CDR3 has 15 residues. The CDR3 DNA is TGTGCCAGCAGCGGACAGGGGATCTATAATTCACCCCTCCACTTT. It encodes CASSGQGIYNSPLHF.

The J gene is TRBJ1-2, the V gene TRBV5-5; the D is unclear. V shed 0 bases and J shed 4 bases, with 7 bases lying between them. The CDR3 is 13 amino acids. Looked up from germline, CDR1 is SGHKS and CDR2 is YYEKEE (reference sequence). The CDR3 here is CASSLVVAYGYTF. CDR3 nucleotides: TGTGCCAGCAGCTTGGTCGTTGCCTATGGCTACACCTTC.

V is TRBV13 and J is TRBJ1-2, with D tentatively TRBD1 (5 bases). Germline assignment: CDR1 PRHDT and CDR2 FYEKMQ (reference sequence). V gave up 4 bases and J gave up 4 bases, with 31 bases separating them. The CDR3 length is 20 residues. The CDR3 DNA reads as TGTGCCAGCAGCTCACACCAAGGAGGGCTTAGAATCCGGGACGTCTATGGCTACACCTTC. This translates into CASSSHQGGLRIRDVYGYTF.

The V call is TRBV5-3, the J call TRBJ1-1, with a possible D match to TRBD1 (5 bases). TRBV5-3 qualifies as an ORF whose function is uncertain. V lost 1 base and J lost 1, with 17 bases in between. The CDR3 totals 17 residues. CDR3 loop: CARSLSNGDSTNTEAFF. CDR3 nucleotide sequence: TGTGCCAGAAGCTTGAGTAATGGTGACAGTACGAACACTGAAGCTTTCTTT.

The chain uses TRBV7-2 and TRBJ2-7; TRBD2 matches at 16 bases. Looked up from germline, CDR1 is SGHTA and CDR2 is FQGNSA. Unmatched junction bases numbered 3, after V lost 5 bases and J lost 2 bases. CDR3 size: 16 residues. The CDR3 DNA is TGTGCCAGCAGCACGGGACTAGCGGGGGGGCCCTACGAGCAGTACTTC. Its translation is CASSTGLAGGPYEQYF. Full variable domain (remainder filled in from reference TRBV7-2 and TRBJ2-7): GAGVSQSPSNKVTEKGKDVELRCDPISGHTALYWYRQSLGQGLEFLIYFQGNSAPDKSGLPSDRFSAERTGGSVSTLTIQRTQQEDSAVYLCASSTGLAGGPYEQYFGPGTRLTVT.

The chain links TRBV6-5 to TRBJ2-2; D is undetermined. Per the germline V gene, CDR1 is MNHEY and CDR2 is SVGAGI. The V end was cut by 6 bases, the J end by 3 bases, with 11 bases between. This CDR3 comprises 14 residues. CDR3 residues: CASSLKAYTGELFF. The CDR3 DNA follows: TGTGCCAGCAGCCTTAAGGCTTACACCGGGGAGCTGTTTTTT.

V gene TRBV27 combines with J gene TRBJ1-2; D unresolved. Germline CDR1 reads MNHEY; CDR2 reads SMNVEV (reference sequence). V dropped 6 bases and J dropped 8 bases, with 16 bases sitting between them. There are 13 residues in the CDR3. The CDR3 spells CASSLGWGNGYTF. The CDR3 bases are TGTGCCAGCAGCCTAGGCTGGGGAAACGGCTACACCTTC.

This clone appeared a single time. The chain joins TRBV4-1 to TRBJ1-3; the D gene is possibly TRBD1 (5 bases). Germline loops: CDR1 MGHRA, CDR2 YSYEKL. The CDR3 length is 16 residues. V was pared by 0 bases and J by 4 bases, with 13 bases between. CDR3 amino acids: CASSQDVGDGGNTIYF. CDR3 nucleotides: TGCGCCAGCAGCCAAGATGTGGGGGACGGAGGAAACACCATATATTTT.

The V gene is TRBV19, the J gene TRBJ1-1; D gene unclear. V was pared by 7 bases and J by 5 bases, with 14 bases between. The CDR3 sequence is 13 residues long. CDR1 is LNHDA and CDR2 is SQIVND in the germline V gene (reference sequence). CDR3 nucleotide sequence: TGTGCCAGTAAGAAGGGCTTGTGGACTGAAGCTTTCTTT. Amino acid sequence: CASKKGLWTEAFF.

The CDR3 here is CASSGGFYNEQFF. CDR3 DNA sequence: TGTGCCAGTAGTGGAGGATTCTACAATGAGCAGTTCTTC. This rearrangement joins TRBV19 to TRBJ2-1, with a possible D match to TRBD2 (5 bases). CDR3 length: 13 residues. V lost 5 bases and J lost 3, with 8 bases in between. The germline V gene encodes CDR1 LNHDA and CDR2 SQIVND (reference sequence).

The gene calls are TRBV7-2 and TRBJ2-1; 9 bases line up with TRBD1. The V and J ends lost 4 bases and 7 bases, in that order; junction bases with no gene match: 5. The CDR3 totals 14 residues. Germline V lookup: CDR1 SGHTA, CDR2 FQGNSA. The CDR3 DNA reads as TGTGCCAGCAGCTCCGGGACAGGGTCAAATGAGCAGTTCTTC. It specifies CASSSGTGSNEQFF. The entire variable domain, with the rest obtained from reference TRBV7-2 and TRBJ2-1, is as follows: GAGVSQSPSNKVTEKGKDVELRCDPISGHTALYWYRQSLGQGLEFLIYFQGNSAPDKSGLPSDRFSAERTGGSVSTLTIQRTQQEDSAVYLCASSSGTGSNEQFFGPGTRLTVL.

The chain is built from TRBV6-5 and TRBJ2-3; TRBD2 aligns across 8 bases. V lost 8 bases, J lost 9 bases, and 4 bases stayed unmatched. The CDR3 is made up of 11 amino acids. Looked up from germline, CDR1 is MNHEY and CDR2 is SVGAGI. The CDR3 DNA follows: TGTGCCAGCCGGGGGGGAGACACGCAGTATTTT. Protein: CASRGGDTQYF.

This rearrangement joins TRBV7-3 to TRBJ2-7; 9 bases map to TRBD1. Germline values: CDR1 SGHTA, CDR2 FQGTGA. V was pared by 6 bases and J by 1 base, with 13 bases of the junction left unmatched. The CDR3 totals 17 residues. The CDR3 spells CASRYIRRDRVSYEQYF. The CDR3 DNA sequence: TGTGCCAGCAGATACATCCGGAGGGACAGGGTATCCTACGAGCAGTACTTC.

This clone has just one count. The gene calls are TRBV9 and TRBJ2-1, with D perhaps TRBD1 or TRBD2 (6 bases each). This CDR3 contains 15 residues. CDR1 SGDLS and CDR2 YYNGEE come from the germline V gene. The V gene lost 0 bases and the J gene lost 2 bases, with 9 bases spanning the gap. The CDR3 nucleotides are TGTGCCAGCAGCGTAGCGGGGGCCGCCTACAATGAGCAGTTCTTC. Protein sequence: CASSVAGAAYNEQFF.

This clone was seen a single time. The gene calls are TRBV5-1 and TRBJ1-1, with D possibly being TRBD1 (5 bases). Germline loops: CDR1 SGHRS, CDR2 YFSETQ. This CDR3 contains 14 residues. The V end was cut by 0 bases, the J end by 5 bases, with 11 bases between. CDR3 DNA: TGCGCCAGCAGCTTGGCGGGGGGTGGGACTGAAGCTTTCTTT. Its protein product is CASSLAGGGTEAFF.

The gene calls are TRBV2 and TRBJ2-1; no definite D call. This CDR3 comprises 14 residues. Germline loops: CDR1 SNHLY, CDR2 FYNNEI. Trimming took 7 bases from V and 4 from J, leaving 14 bases between them. The CDR3 is CASKDPGGYNEQFF. DNA for the CDR3: TGTGCCAGCAAGGACCCGGGCGGTTACAATGAGCAGTTCTTC.

The chain carries TRBV5-1 and TRBJ2-3, with D possibly being TRBD1 or TRBD2 (6 bases each). Germline loops: CDR1 SGHRS, CDR2 YFSETQ. This CDR3 has 14 residues. Deletions cut 1 base from V and 5 bases from J, with 11 bases between. CDR3 region: CASSLFGGGDTQYF. DNA of the CDR3: TGCGCCAGCAGCTTGTTCGGGGGCGGAGATACGCAGTATTTT.